The 14 T cell receptor beta chains listed next were all sequenced from one sample in a study of cytomegalovirus exposure and HLA in healthy donors. Use of 60 Vbeta and 13 Jbeta primers characterized the PCR. Sequencing was performed with immunoSEQ multiplex PCR; in TCRdb, only in-frame clones are kept and a portion is missing. Seen in this sample are 55,000 to 75,000 clones; the ten most common clones hold almost 4%. Sequences were obtained from PBMCs. The source is a male donor in good health and CMV-seronegative.

This chain links TRBV9 with TRBJ2-7; 8 bases are a match to TRBD2. This CDR3 has 16 amino acids. With V trimmed by 2 bases and J by 4 bases, 11 bases remained unmatched. Germline V gene data show CDR1 as SGDLS and CDR2 as YYNGEE. CDR3 sequence: CASSVSAGTSMYEQYF. As DNA, the CDR3 is TGTGCCAGCAGCGTCTCGGCGGGGACTAGTATGTACGAGCAGTACTTC.

The chain couples TRBV19 to TRBJ2-7, with a tentative D call TRBD2 (6 bases). The CDR3 runs to 15 residues. Trimming removed 3 bases from V and 0 bases from J, with 12 bases in between. The germline V gene encodes CDR1 LNHDA and CDR2 SQIVND (reference sequence). CDR3 residues: CASSIGTQVSYEQYF. In DNA, the CDR3 is TGTGCCAGTAGTATCGGGACTCAGGTCTCCTACGAGCAGTACTTC.

This rearrangement joins TRBV18 to TRBJ2-5; 14 bases fit TRBD2. The J call is in doubt because the DNA end fits TRBJ2-7 better. From germline, CDR1 is KGHSH and CDR2 LQKENI. The CDR3 is 15 amino acids. CDR3 coding DNA: TGTGCCAGCTCACCACCGGGACTAGCGGGAGTCGAGCAGTACTTC. It yields the protein CASSPPGLAGVEQYF.

V and J are TRBV28 and TRBJ2-7; 8 bases match TRBD1. The CDR3 covers 13 residues. Looked up from germline, CDR1 is MDHEN and CDR2 is SYDVKM. The J segment lost 2 bases and the V segment lost 8 bases, leaving 5 bases of the junction unmatched. The CDR3 bases are TGTGCCAGCTCTGCAGGGGGCACCTACGAGCAGTACTTC. It codes for CASSAGGTYEQYF.

The chain recombines TRBV5-1 with TRBJ2-2; D is undetermined. Germline V gene sequence: CDR1 SGHRS, CDR2 YFSETQ. V was cut by 0 bases and J by 0 bases, with 6 bases left in between. CDR3 length equals 15 residues. CDR3 in amino acids: CASSLVRANTGELFF. In nucleotides, the CDR3 is TGCGCCAGCAGCTTGGTCCGGGCGAACACCGGGGAGCTGTTTTTT.

This chain connects TRBV30 to TRBJ1-4, with 11 bases aligning to TRBD1. The CDR3 loop spans 14 amino acids. Losses at the gene ends were 1 base for V and 8 bases for J; bases not matched to a gene: 3. CDR1 and CDR2 from the germline V gene are GTSNPN and SVGIG (reference sequence). CDR3 nucleotide sequence: TGTGCCTGGAGTGAAGGGACAGGGGGGGAAAAACTGTTTTTT. Its translation: CAWSEGTGGEKLFF.

The V call is TRBV28, the J call TRBJ2-2; weak D call: TRBD1 (6 bases). The V end lost 4 bases, the J end lost 5 bases, and 14 bases lay between the germline ends. The germline V gene encodes CDR1 MDHEN and CDR2 SYDVKM. The CDR3 length is 15 residues. This chain's CDR3 is CASSYPRQGTGELFF. For the CDR3, the DNA is TGTGCCAGCAGTTATCCCCGCCAGGGGACCGGGGAGCTGTTTTTT.

With respect to this clone: The same CDR3 can be traced to other DNA sequences in this sample. V is TRBV10-2 and J is TRBJ1-2; 9 bases line up with TRBD1. There are 13 residues in the CDR3. With V trimmed by 4 bases and J by 3 bases, 0 bases remained unmatched. Germline V lookup: CDR1 WSHSY, CDR2 SAAADI. CDR3: CASSGTGDYGYTF. The CDR3 DNA reads TGCGCCAGCAGTGGGACAGGGGACTATGGCTACACCTTC.

CDR3 sequence reads: CASSRQGANGELFF. The CDR3 coding sequence is TGTGCCAGCAGTCGACAGGGGGCGAACGGGGAGCTGTTTTTT. This chain connects TRBV6-6 to TRBJ2-2; 10 bases fit TRBD1. CDR1 is MNHNY and CDR2 is SVGAGI in the germline V gene (reference sequence). There are 14 residues in the CDR3. V lost 5 bases and J lost 7; bases outside the gene matches: 4.

This chain connects TRBV30 to TRBJ1-1; no clear D gene. The CDR3 is 12 amino acids. CDR1 GTSNPN and CDR2 SVGIG come from the germline V gene (reference sequence). CDR3 sequence: CALRPLSSEAFF. The CDR3 DNA reads TGTGCTCTTCGCCCCCTGAGTTCTGAAGCTTTCTTT.

The chain combines TRBV18 with TRBJ1-2, with 9 bases fitting TRBD1. The trim removed 5 bases at V and 7 bases at J, leaving 11 bases unmatched. This CDR3 spans 15 amino acids. Germline V gives CDR1 KGHSH, CDR2 LQKENI. This CDR3 is CASSDLGQGSRGYTF. Written as DNA, the CDR3 is TGTGCCAGCTCAGACCTGGGACAGGGTTCCCGTGGCTACACCTTC. Based on the CDR3 plus reference TRBV18 and TRBJ1-2, the full variable domain is NAGVMQNPRHLVRRRGQEARLRCSPMKGHSHVYWYRQLPEEGLKFMVYLQKENIIDESGMPKERFSAEFPKEGPSILRIQQVVRGDSAAYFCASSDLGQGSRGYTFGSGTRLTVV.

V usage is TRBV11-2 and J usage is TRBJ2-2, with a tentative D call TRBD2 (5 bases). Trimming pared 5 bases from V and 6 bases from J, leaving 19 bases between. CDR3 size: 16 residues. Germline CDR1 and CDR2: SGHAT and FQNNGV. The CDR3: CASSLKGASVSGELFF. The CDR3 DNA is TGTGCCAGCAGCCTTAAGGGAGCCTCTGTGTCCGGGGAGCTGTTTTTT.

This chain links TRBV7-9 with TRBJ2-7, with 8 bases identical to TRBD1. After removal of 2 bases from V and 2 bases from J, the junction contained 8 bases not matched to a gene. This CDR3 spans 16 amino acids. The germline CDR1 and CDR2 sequences are SEHNR and FQNEAQ (reference sequence). CDR3 sequence (DNA): TGTGCCAGCAGCTTAACGAGGACAGGGAGAGCCTACGAGCAGTACTTC. Translation gives CASSLTRTGRAYEQYF.

Note on this clone: This same CDR3 is encoded by further DNA sequences in the sample. The V call is TRBV7-3, the J call TRBJ2-2; D not certain. The CDR3 has 14 amino acids. Trimming took 5 bases from V and 1 from J, leaving 8 bases between them. Germline V gives CDR1 SGHTA, CDR2 FQGTGA. The CDR3 DNA follows: TGTGCCAGCAGCCTAAGACAGAACACCGGGGAGCTGTTTTTT. This sequence encodes CASSLRQNTGELFF.